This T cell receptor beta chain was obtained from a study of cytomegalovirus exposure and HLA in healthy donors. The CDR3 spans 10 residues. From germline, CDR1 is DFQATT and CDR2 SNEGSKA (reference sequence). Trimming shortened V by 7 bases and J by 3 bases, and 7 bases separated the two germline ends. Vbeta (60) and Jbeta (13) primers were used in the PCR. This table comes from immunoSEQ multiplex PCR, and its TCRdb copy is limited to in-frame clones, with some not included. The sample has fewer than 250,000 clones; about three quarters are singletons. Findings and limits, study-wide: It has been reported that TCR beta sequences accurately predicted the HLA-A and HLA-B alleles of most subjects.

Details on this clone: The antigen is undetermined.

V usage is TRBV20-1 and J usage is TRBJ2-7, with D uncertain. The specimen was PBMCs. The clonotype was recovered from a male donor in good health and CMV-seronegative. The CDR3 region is CSGVNYEQYF. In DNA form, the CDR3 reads TGCAGTGGCGTTAACTACGAGCAGTACTTC.